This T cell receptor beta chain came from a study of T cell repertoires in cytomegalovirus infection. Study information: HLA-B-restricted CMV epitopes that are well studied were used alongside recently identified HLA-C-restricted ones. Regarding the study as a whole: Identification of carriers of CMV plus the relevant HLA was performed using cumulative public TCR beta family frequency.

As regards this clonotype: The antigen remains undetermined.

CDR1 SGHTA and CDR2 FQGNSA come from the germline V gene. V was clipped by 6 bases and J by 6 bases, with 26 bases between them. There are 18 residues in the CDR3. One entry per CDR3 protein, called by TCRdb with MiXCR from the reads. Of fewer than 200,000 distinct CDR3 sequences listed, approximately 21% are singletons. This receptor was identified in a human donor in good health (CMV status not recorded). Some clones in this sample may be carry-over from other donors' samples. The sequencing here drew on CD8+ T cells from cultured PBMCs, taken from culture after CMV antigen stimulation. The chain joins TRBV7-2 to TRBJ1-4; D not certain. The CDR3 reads CASSQSLPWNRRDEKLFF. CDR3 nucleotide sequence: TGTGCCAGCAGTCAGAGCCTCCCCTGGAACAGAAGAGATGAAAAACTGTTTTTT.